One sample yielded the 23 T cell receptor beta chains listed below, sequenced in a study of blood T cell repertoires in COVID-19 (TCRdb year 2020). Library method: the immunoSEQ multiplex PCR assay. TCRdb took over this immuneACCESS table, retaining in-frame rearrangements with V and J assigned. Such tables are incomplete; in checked studies, under half of the missing clones stem from an unresolved V gene, and the remainder is unexplained. Counted in this sample were approximately 260,000 clones; approximately 90% of them appeared once. The biggest ten clones account for less than 4% of the sample. Material: peripheral blood. These receptors were taken from a man younger than 30 with active or convalescent COVID-19.

The chain's CDR3 is CASSLEQGSEQYF. In DNA, the CDR3 is TGTGCCAGCAGCTTAGAACAGGGGAGCGAGCAGTACTTC. V is TRBV11-3 and J is TRBJ2-7, with TRBD1 identical over 7 bases. CDR3 size: 13 residues. Germline CDR1 SGHNT, CDR2 YENEEA. Unmatched junction bases numbered 2, after V lost 0 bases and J lost 6 bases.

The rearrangement uses TRBV29-1 and TRBJ1-2; D gene uncertain. The CDR3 runs to 9 residues. V lost 3 bases, J lost 6 bases, and 2 bases lay in between. The germline V gene encodes CDR1 SQVTM and CDR2 ANQGSEA. The CDR3 nucleotides read TGCAGCGTTGACGATGGCTACACCTTC. Protein product: CSVDDGYTF.

The V call is TRBV27, the J call TRBJ2-2, with D possibly TRBD2 on 7 matching bases. CDR1 MNHEY and CDR2 SMNVEV come from the germline V gene (reference sequence). The CDR3 covers 18 residues. Trimming left V 1 base short and J 4 bases short, with 19 bases between. The CDR3 reads CASSLLGGGRGSTGELFF. The CDR3 nucleotides read TGTGCCAGCAGTTTATTGGGGGGGGGCAGGGGAAGCACCGGGGAGCTGTTTTTT.

V usage is TRBV6-5 and J usage is TRBJ1-1; a possible D gene is TRBD1 (5 bases). Germline lookup yields CDR1 MNHEY and CDR2 SVGAGI. The CDR3 loop spans 15 amino acids. The V gene lost 6 bases and the J gene lost 6 bases, with 20 bases spanning the gap. CDR3 coding DNA: TGTGCCAGCAGCTTTGGGGCACGGAGGGGAGCTGAAGCTTTCTTT. Translated: CASSFGARRGAEAFF.

The chain has TRBV6-2 or TRBV6-3 and TRBJ2-2; D unclear. The CDR3 runs to 14 residues. CDR1 and CDR2 from the germline V gene are MNHEY and SVGEGT. V was trimmed by 5 bases and J by 1 base, leaving 8 bases between them. The CDR3 DNA is TGTGCCAGCAGTAGCCCCATGAACACCGGGGAGCTGTTTTTT. It yields the protein CASSSPMNTGELFF.

The V call is TRBV24-1, the J call TRBJ2-1; the D is unclear. Trimming removed 2 bases at V and 5 bases at J, with 9 bases between. From germline, CDR1 is KGHDR and CDR2 SFDVKD. The CDR3 runs to 14 residues. The CDR3 DNA sequence: TGTGCCACCAGTGATTCTCTATCCCACAATGAGCAGTTCTTC. It specifies CATSDSLSHNEQFF.

The V call is TRBV30, the J call TRBJ1-2, with D uncertain. V lost 2 bases to trimming and J lost 5 bases, with 9 bases between them. CDR3 length: 12 residues. Germline CDR1 and CDR2: GTSNPN and SVGIG (reference sequence). CDR3 DNA sequence: TGTGCCTGGAGTTCAGGTGTTTATGGCTACACCTTC. Its translation is CAWSSGVYGYTF. Full variable domain (rest looked up from reference TRBV30 and TRBJ1-2): SQTIHQWPATLVQPVGSPLSLECTVEGTSNPNLYWYRQAAGRGLQLLFYSVGIGQISSEVPQNLSASRPQDRQFILSSKKLLLSDSGFYLCAWSSGVYGYTFGSGTRLTVV.

The chain joins TRBV6-5 to TRBJ1-5; D remains ambiguous. The CDR3 extends over 12 amino acids. Trimming left V 7 bases short and J 4 bases short, with 8 bases between. Germline CDR1 and CDR2: MNHEY and SVGAGI. The CDR3 loop is CASTLRNQPQHF. The CDR3 DNA reads as TGTGCCAGCACCCTACGGAATCAGCCCCAGCATTTT.

The chain carries TRBV12-5 and TRBJ2-1, with 9 bases that match TRBD2. Germline loops: CDR1 LGHNT, CDR2 FRNRAP. The trim removed 6 bases at V and 7 bases at J, leaving 4 bases unmatched. The CDR3 contains 13 residues. The CDR3 DNA reads TGTGCTAGTGGGGCGGGAGGGTGGAATGAGCAGTTCTTC. Its translation: CASGAGGWNEQFF.

The chain has TRBV5-1 and TRBJ1-4; TRBD1 agrees at 11 bases. J lost 6 bases, V lost 4 bases, and 5 bases had no gene match. Looked up from germline, CDR1 is SGHRS and CDR2 is YFSETQ. CDR3 length equals 15 residues. The CDR3 nucleotides are TGCGCCAGCAGCCAACGGACAGGGGGCGATGAAAAACTGTTTTTT. Translating it yields CASSQRTGGDEKLFF.

This clone was picked up a small number of times. The chain combines TRBV12-3 or TRBV12-4 with TRBJ1-1; D remains ambiguous. The CDR3 is 12 residues long. V was cut by 4 bases and J by 5 bases, with 8 bases left in between. The CDR3, as DNA: TGTGCCAGCAGTTGGGGAGGGACTGAAGCTTTCTTT. It is translated as CASSWGGTEAFF.

This clone was counted a few times. This chain joins TRBV5-1 and TRBJ2-7, with 8 bases matching TRBD1. The CDR3 contains 17 residues. V shed 0 bases and J 4 bases; nucleotides not matched to a gene: 12. CDR1 and CDR2 from the germline V gene are SGHRS and YFSETQ. The DNA of the CDR3 is TGCGCCAGCAGCTTGGCGACGGGCAGGGGGCCCCGATACGAGCAGTACTTC. Translated, it gives CASSLATGRGPRYEQYF.

The gene calls are TRBV19 and TRBJ1-3; 8 bases agree with TRBD1. The germline V gene encodes CDR1 LNHDA and CDR2 SQIVND (reference sequence). Trimming at V came to 3 bases and at J to 2 bases, leaving 0 bases not matched to a gene. The CDR3 is 14 amino acids. This CDR3 is CASSMTGAGNTIYF. CDR3 sequence (DNA): TGTGCCAGTAGTATGACAGGGGCTGGAAACACCATATATTTT.

The chain recombines TRBV11-3 with TRBJ2-3, with 7 positions matching TRBD1. The V segment lost 6 bases and the J segment 2 bases; nucleotides outside the gene matches: 5. The CDR3 contains 14 residues. Germline CDR1 is SGHNT and CDR2 is YENEEA. The CDR3 nucleotides read TGTGCCAGCAGACGGGACAGCGACACAGATACGCAGTATTTT. It yields the protein CASRRDSDTDTQYF.

Remarks on this clone: The same CDR3 arises from other DNA sequences in this sample as well. The chain joins TRBV7-9 to TRBJ1-2, with D possibly TRBD1 on 6 matching bases. The CDR3 totals 12 residues. CDR1 is SEHNR and CDR2 is FQNEAQ in the germline V gene (reference sequence). The V end was cut by 4 bases, the J end by 3 bases, with 6 bases between. The DNA for the CDR3 is TGTGCCAGCAGCTCAGGGGACTATGGCTACACCTTC. Translated: CASSSGDYGYTF.

In its sample, this clone was seen a few times. The chain has TRBV27 and TRBJ1-5; D remains unclear. This CDR3 comprises 14 residues. Germline CDR1 reads MNHEY; CDR2 reads SMNVEV (reference sequence). Trimming shortened V by 6 bases and J by 7 bases, and 16 bases separated the two germline ends. The CDR3 is CASRRRTLEQPQHF. CDR3 bases: TGTGCCAGCAGGAGACGGACTTTAGAGCAGCCCCAGCATTTT.

The rearrangement uses TRBV29-1 and TRBJ2-3; D is unclear. CDR1 and CDR2 from the germline V gene are SQVTM and ANQGSEA. The V end lost 6 bases, the J end lost 8 bases, and 9 bases lay between the germline ends. This CDR3 is built from 10 residues. The CDR3, as DNA: TGCAGCGTCGACCCAGGTACGCAGTATTTT. This encodes CSVDPGTQYF.

V gene TRBV6-5 combines with J gene TRBJ2-3; D unresolved. The CDR3 sequence is 15 residues long. V lost 2 bases and J 2 bases, leaving 11 bases between the germline ends. The germline V gene has CDR1 MNHEY and CDR2 SVGAGI. The CDR3: CASSYSLPITDTQYF. In DNA form, the CDR3 reads TGTGCCAGCAGTTACAGTCTCCCTATCACAGATACGCAGTATTTT.

In this sample, this clone turned up a few times. The chain recombines TRBV6-5 with TRBJ2-3; no clear D. This CDR3 comprises 14 residues. V was trimmed by 6 bases and J by 1 base, leaving 11 bases between them. The germline V gene has CDR1 MNHEY and CDR2 SVGAGI. CDR3 DNA sequence: TGTGCCAGCAGCCGACCGCAGGGCACAGATACGCAGTATTTT. Translating gives CASSRPQGTDTQYF.

This clone has a handful of counts. This chain joins TRBV18 and TRBJ2-1; 9 positions agree with TRBD2. V lost 3 bases and J lost 7; bases outside the gene matches: 7. CDR1 is KGHSH and CDR2 is LQKENI in the germline V gene. The CDR3 runs 15 residues. Written as DNA, the CDR3 is TGTGCCAGCTCACCCGGTAGCGGGAGAGGAAATGAGCAGTTCTTC. Translating gives CASSPGSGRGNEQFF. The full variable domain, with the rest looked up from reference TRBV18 and TRBJ2-1, is NAGVMQNPRHLVRRRGQEARLRCSPMKGHSHVYWYRQLPEEGLKFMVYLQKENIIDESGMPKERFSAEFPKEGPSILRIQQVVRGDSAAYFCASSPGSGRGNEQFFGPGTRLTVL.

This clone was seen a single time. The chain links TRBV24-1 to TRBJ2-5, with D maybe TRBD1 (6 bases). The germline CDR1 and CDR2 sequences are KGHDR and SFDVKD. The CDR3 runs to 13 residues. Trimming removed 5 bases from V and 5 bases from J, with 11 bases in between. DNA for the CDR3: TGTGCCACCAGTGCCGGGACAACTGAGACCCAGTACTTC. Translated, it gives CATSAGTTETQYF.

The V and J genes are TRBV2 and TRBJ2-5; TRBD2 agrees at 11 bases. V was clipped by 8 bases and J by 5 bases; unmatched bases: 10. The CDR3 is made up of 15 amino acids. From germline, CDR1 is SNHLY and CDR2 FYNNEI. The CDR3 is CASASGLAVGETQYF. DNA for the CDR3: TGTGCCAGCGCGTCGGGACTAGCGGTCGGGGAGACCCAGTACTTC.

This chain uses TRBV3-1 (or the pseudogene TRBV3-2) with TRBJ2-3, with 11 bases matching TRBD2. From germline, CDR1 is LGHDT and CDR2 YNNKEL (reference sequence). Unmatched junction bases numbered 7, after V lost 6 bases and J lost 5 bases. This CDR3 is built from 15 residues. CDR3 amino acids: CASRLAGAQRDTQYF. The CDR3 coding sequence is TGTGCCAGCAGACTAGCGGGAGCCCAGAGAGATACGCAGTATTTT.